The 23 T cell receptor beta chains below were found in one sample sequenced in a study of T cell repertoires in cytomegalovirus infection. Their recognized antigens are unknown. TCRdb fed the reads into MiXCR, producing one record per CDR3 protein. The sample consists of approximately 340,000 distinct CDR3 sequences, almost 30% of them appearing once. The source material was cultured PBMCs, sampled from culture after CMV antigen stimulation. The source of these receptors is a human donor in good health (CMV status not recorded). Some clones in this sample may be carry-over from other donors' samples.

The genes are TRBV27 and TRBJ2-1; TRBD2 might be the D (5 bases). CDR3 length: 17 amino acids. With 5 bases removed from V and 2 bases from J, the gap between germline ends came to 19 bases. Germline CDR1 is MNHEY and CDR2 is SMNVEV (reference sequence). CDR3 sequence: CASSLKHGLGTYNEQFF. The CDR3 region has the DNA TGTGCCAGCAGTCTGAAACACGGTCTCGGGACCTACAATGAGCAGTTCTTC.

In its sample, this clonotype was seen many times. The chain links TRBV11-2 to TRBJ2-3, with 15 bases aligning to TRBD2. V shed 1 base and J 7 bases; nucleotides not matched to a gene: 6. The length of the CDR3 is 17 residues. Germline V CDR1 and CDR2: SGHAT, FQNNGV. The CDR3 region is CASSLGTSGGAGHTQYF. CDR3 sequence (DNA): TGTGCCAGCAGCTTAGGGACTAGCGGGGGGGCCGGCCATACGCAGTATTTT. The whole variable domain, filled in from reference TRBV11-2 and TRBJ2-3, reads EAGVAQSPRYKIIEKRQSVAFWCNPISGHATLYWYQQILGQGPKLLIQFQNNGVVDDSQLPKDRFSAERLKGVDSTLKIQPAKLEDSAVYLCASSLGTSGGAGHTQYFGPGTRLTVL.

This clonotype was counted a few times. The gene calls are TRBV6-5 and TRBJ2-7; D assignment may be TRBD1 or TRBD2 (5 bases each). This CDR3 contains 18 residues. V was clipped by 0 bases and J by 5 bases, with 23 bases between them. Germline lookup yields CDR1 MNHEY and CDR2 SVGAGI. CDR3: CASSYSNPGTEQGDEQYF. The CDR3 DNA is TGTGCCAGCAGTTACTCTAATCCGGGGACGGAACAAGGAGACGAGCAGTACTTC.

The genes are TRBV12-3 or TRBV12-4 and TRBJ2-3; D unclear. With 5 bases removed from V and 4 bases from J, the gap between germline ends came to 16 bases. The CDR3 totals 15 residues. The CDR3 reads CASSQDASGADTQYF. DNA of the CDR3: TGTGCCAGCAGTCAGGACGCCTCTGGGGCAGATACGCAGTATTTT.

The chain carries TRBV9 and TRBJ1-2; D uncertain. There are 14 residues in the CDR3. The V gene lost 4 bases and the J gene lost 1 base, with 11 bases spanning the gap. Germline V gene sequence: CDR1 SGDLS, CDR2 YYNGEE. The CDR3 DNA reads TGTGCCAGCAGCCCACGCAGCCTTAACTATGGCTACACCTTC. Protein product: CASSPRSLNYGYTF.

The V and J genes are TRBV7-2 and TRBJ1-5; TRBD1 is a possible D gene (5 bases). The CDR3 is 13 residues long. The germline V and J ends were trimmed by 6 bases and 4 bases, with 10 bases remaining between them. CDR1 and CDR2 (germline): SGHTA, FQGNSA. The CDR3 loop reads CASSPGINQPQHF. CDR3 nucleotides: TGTGCCAGCAGTCCAGGGATAAATCAGCCCCAGCATTTT.

This clonotype has ten or more counts. This chain joins TRBV7-3 and TRBJ2-5, with D possibly being TRBD2 (7 bases). The CDR3 is 14 residues long. In germline, CDR1 is SGHTA, CDR2 FQGTGA. The V end lost 4 bases, the J end lost 3 bases, and 12 bases lay between the germline ends. CDR3 nucleotide sequence: TGTGCCAGCAGCTACGGGGGGCGGAAAGAGACCCAGTACTTC. Protein product: CASSYGGRKETQYF.

This chain connects TRBV20-1 to TRBJ1-5, with 7 bases that match TRBD1. This CDR3 comprises 16 residues. J lost 0 bases, V lost 5 bases, and 10 bases had no gene match. Looked up from germline, CDR1 is DFQATT and CDR2 is SNEGSKA (reference sequence). The CDR3: CSAEGGTDYSNQPQHF. CDR3 bases: TGCAGTGCTGAGGGAGGGACAGACTATAGCAATCAGCCCCAGCATTTT.

The chain couples TRBV28 to TRBJ1-5; D remains unclear. Trimming took off 8 bases at V and 4 bases at J, with 9 bases between the two ends. CDR1 and CDR2 (germline): MDHEN, SYDVKM. The length of the CDR3 is 12 residues. The CDR3 DNA is TGTGCCAGCGGACGGATAAATCAGCCCCAGCATTTT. Translation gives CASGRINQPQHF.

The rearrangement links TRBV12-3 or TRBV12-4 to TRBJ2-5; 7 nucleotides match TRBD1. This CDR3 spans 14 amino acids. V was clipped by 5 bases and J by 5 bases; unmatched bases: 8. This chain's CDR3 is CASSVTGERETQYF. Written as DNA, the CDR3 is TGTGCCAGCAGTGTTACAGGGGAGCGGGAGACCCAGTACTTC.

This clonotype appeared a few times. This chain joins TRBV6-1 and TRBJ1-6, with D unresolved. The CDR3 loop spans 15 amino acids. Trimming pared 3 bases from V and 0 bases from J, leaving 6 bases between. The germline V gene encodes CDR1 MNHNS and CDR2 SASEGT. CDR3 sequence reads: CASSDAGSYNSPLHF. Written as DNA, the CDR3 is TGTGCCAGCAGTGATGCAGGCTCCTATAATTCACCCCTCCACTTT.

This clonotype was counted between two and nine times. The chain employs TRBV6-1 and TRBJ1-2; 7 bases map to TRBD1. The CDR3 loop spans 15 amino acids. The V gene's germline CDR1 is MNHNS and CDR2 SASEGT. Trimming took 1 base from V and 4 from J; bases not matched to a gene: 6. The CDR3 here is CASSEGSGTAYGYTF. CDR3 DNA sequence: TGTGCCAGCAGTGAAGGGAGTGGGACAGCCTATGGCTACACCTTC.

The chain joins TRBV6-8 to TRBJ1-5; a weak D match, TRBD1 (6 bases). Germline V gene lookup returns CDR1 MNHGY and CDR2 SAAAGT. There are 15 residues in the CDR3. The V end was cut by 0 bases, the J end by 6 bases, with 12 bases between. CDR3 DNA: TGTGCCAGCAGTTACTCAATCAGGGGCATTCAGCCCCAGCATTTT. It encodes CASSYSIRGIQPQHF.

This clonotype was picked up a small number of times. The chain employs TRBV7-9 and TRBJ2-3, with 11 bases lining up with TRBD2. The V and J ends lost 7 bases and 5 bases, in that order; junction bases with no gene match: 8. Germline V gives CDR1 SEHNR, CDR2 FQNEAQ (reference sequence). There are 15 residues in the CDR3. The CDR3 protein is CASILRLAGGDTQYF. The CDR3 nucleotides are TGTGCCAGCATTTTAAGGCTAGCGGGAGGAGATACGCAGTATTTT.

On this clonotype itself: One junction end does not reproduce the germline sequence, and a read error may be involved. The chain has TRBV7-9 and TRBJ1-1; D is unclear. Germline V gene lookup returns CDR1 SEHNR and CDR2 FQNEAQ (reference sequence). This CDR3 region has 14 residues. The DNA for the CDR3 is TGTGCCAGCAGCTTAGGGACGCTGAACACTGAAGCTTTATTT. Translation: CASSLGTLNTEALF. Full variable domain (missing parts from reference TRBV7-9 and TRBJ1-1): DTGVSQNPRHKITKRGQNVTFRCDPISEHNRLYWYRQTLGQGPEFLTYFQNEAQLEKSRLLSDRFSAERPKGSFSTLEIQRTEQGDSAMYLCASSLGTLNTEALFGQGTRLTVV.

This chain uses TRBV7-6 with TRBJ1-1, with D possibly being TRBD1 (6 bases). CDR3 length equals 15 residues. The ends were cut back, 1 base at V and 11 bases at J, with 20 bases in the middle. Per the germline V gene, CDR1 is SGHVS and CDR2 is FNYEAQ. CDR3 nucleotides: TGTGCCAGCAGCTTAGACGGGGGCGCCGCCCCGTTGGCTTTCTTT. Translating gives CASSLDGGAAPLAFF. The whole variable domain, remainder taken from reference TRBV7-6 and TRBJ1-1, is GAGVSQSPRYKVTKRGQDVALRCDPISGHVSLYWYRQALGQGPEFLTYFNYEAQQDKSGLPNDRFSAERPEGSISTLTIQRTEQRDSAMYRCASSLDGGAAPLAFFGQGTRLTVV.

This clonotype occurred a few times. The chain has TRBV29-1 and TRBJ1-3; 8 bases are a match to TRBD1. Germline V gene lookup returns CDR1 SQVTM and CDR2 ANQGSEA. The CDR3 sequence is 18 residues long. The V segment lost 6 bases and the J segment 1 base; nucleotides outside the gene matches: 17. In DNA form, the CDR3 reads TGCAGCGTGGCCCACGTGACAGGGGTTAAAGAATCTGGAAACACCATATATTTT. It translates to CSVAHVTGVKESGNTIYF.

Many counts were recorded for this clonotype. The V gene is TRBV19, the J gene TRBJ1-2; D is unresolved. CDR1 LNHDA and CDR2 SQIVND come from the germline V gene (reference sequence). V lost 7 bases, J lost 3 bases, and 12 bases lay in between. This CDR3 is 13 amino acids long. The DNA for the CDR3 is TGTGCCAGTACCCTGAGGGAGCACTATGGCTACACCTTC. Translating it yields CASTLREHYGYTF.

This clonotype was seen repeatedly, ten times or more. This chain links TRBV6-5 with TRBJ2-5, with TRBD2 matching 13 bases. V was clipped by 2 bases and J by 5 bases; unmatched bases: 2. The CDR3 consists of 15 residues. Germline assignment: CDR1 MNHEY and CDR2 SVGAGI. The CDR3 reads CASSYRTSGSETQYF. CDR3 bases: TGTGCCAGCAGTTACCGGACTAGCGGGAGTGAGACCCAGTACTTC.

J is TRBJ2-2 and V is TRBV7-3, with D tentatively TRBD1 or TRBD2 (5 bases each). Trimming cost V 3 bases and J 0 bases, with 14 bases left between them. Looked up from germline, CDR1 is SGHTA and CDR2 is FQGTGA. The CDR3 spans 17 residues. The CDR3 coding sequence is TGTGCCAGCAGCTTGGCCGGGACGACCTCGAACACCGGGGAGCTGTTTTTT. This sequence encodes CASSLAGTTSNTGELFF.

This chain connects TRBV5-1 to TRBJ2-1, with D unresolved. The CDR3 loop spans 15 amino acids. CDR1 is SGHRS, CDR2 YFSETQ, per germline. V was cut by 4 bases and J by 1 base, with 12 bases left in between. The CDR3 loop reads CASSPGQTSYNEQFF. In nucleotides, the CDR3 is TGCGCCAGCAGCCCCGGGCAGACATCCTACAATGAGCAGTTCTTC.

V and J are TRBV15 and TRBJ2-1; 12 bases fit TRBD2. The V gene's germline CDR1 is LNHNV and CDR2 YYDKDF (reference sequence). With V trimmed by 3 bases and J by 6 bases, 9 bases remained unmatched. The CDR3 loop spans 17 amino acids. The chain's CDR3 is CATSSPQLAGGVNEQFF. Written as DNA, the CDR3 is TGTGCCACCAGCAGTCCCCAACTAGCGGGAGGAGTCAATGAGCAGTTCTTC.

This chain joins TRBV7-3 and TRBJ2-2; 12 bases match TRBD2. The CDR3 spans 15 residues. Germline V lookup: CDR1 SGHTA, CDR2 FQGTGA. Unmatched junction bases numbered 3, after V lost 5 bases and J lost 5 bases. CDR3 in DNA: TGTGCCAGCAGCCGAGGACTAGCGGGAACCGGGGAGCTGTTTTTT. Translation: CASSRGLAGTGELFF.